This TCR beta chain was identified in a study of control samples from healthy donors and cancer patients. Libraries were prepared by immunoSEQ multiplex PCR; TCRdb keeps only in-frame clonotypes and omits some of them. The table shows around 100,000 clones, with around 88% occurring only once. The CDR3 length is 15 residues. The germline gives CDR1 KGHDR, CDR2 SFDVKD. With 2 bases removed from V and 1 base from J, the gap between germline ends came to 10 bases. The clonotype was recovered from a man aged 55 to 70 with lung cancer. The specimen sequenced was PBMCs. The chain carries TRBV24-1 and TRBJ1-1; D is ambiguous. The CDR3 DNA follows: TGTGCCACCAGTGATTCTAAGATAGGGAACACTGAAGCTTTCTTT. This gives the protein CATSDSKIGNTEAFF.